The subject of this entry is one TCR beta chain. Antigen unknown. The germline V gene encodes CDR1 SGHKS and CDR2 YYEKEE (reference sequence). This CDR3 has 15 amino acids. V was trimmed by 1 base and J by 4 bases, leaving 14 bases between them. In TCRdb, the 5' RACE reads were re-called with MiXCR into one record per CDR3 protein. Altogether some 330,000 distinct CDR3 sequences are present, around 9.7% being singletons, with the ten largest covering 8.5% to 10%. These data belong to a study of identical twins. Study conclusions and caveats: The models systematically underestimated how much out-of-frame TCR alpha was shared in monozygotic twins.

Sequencing used naive T cells sorted from blood. The clonotype originates from a woman aged 45-60 years in good health. The genes are TRBV5-5 and TRBJ2-5; weak D call: TRBD1 (6 bases). Here the CDR3 reads CASSLYGAGVETQYF. The CDR3 DNA reads TGTGCCAGCAGCTTGTACGGGGCAGGGGTAGAGACCCAGTACTTC.